This passage covers 20 T cell receptor beta chains from one sample sequenced in a study of cytomegalovirus exposure and HLA in healthy donors. Use of 60 Vbeta and 13 Jbeta primers characterized the PCR. Clones were read by immunoSEQ multiplex PCR, and TCRdb kept only the in-frame ones, dropping some. The data hold roughly 180,000 clones, with around 80% observed a single time. The sequenced sample was PBMCs. The receptors were sampled from a woman aged 18-29 years in good health and CMV-seropositive.

This rearrangement joins TRBV5-1 to TRBJ2-3, with 10 bases matching TRBD1. Germline CDR1 reads SGHRS; CDR2 reads YFSETQ. The CDR3 covers 15 residues. V shed 4 bases and J 6 bases; nucleotides not matched to a gene: 8. CDR3 sequence: CASSLGQGVADTQYF. The CDR3 region has the DNA TGCGCCAGCAGCCTAGGACAGGGGGTCGCGGATACGCAGTATTTT.

CDR3 DNA sequence: TGTGCCAGCAGCGAAGGAGTAAGATCGAACAATGAGCAGTTCTTC. It yields the protein CASSEGVRSNNEQFF. J is TRBJ2-1 and V is TRBV9; D gene uncertain. The CDR3 covers 15 residues. V was trimmed by 3 bases and J by 5 bases, leaving 15 bases between them. The germline gives CDR1 SGDLS, CDR2 YYNGEE.

The chain links TRBV30 to TRBJ2-2; no clear D. In germline, CDR1 is GTSNPN, CDR2 SVGIG (reference sequence). This CDR3 is 15 amino acids long. Between the trimmed V and J ends, which lost 0 bases and 3 bases, there was a span of 11 bases. The CDR3: CAWSVGLWYTGELFF. DNA for the CDR3: TGTGCCTGGAGTGTCGGGTTATGGTACACCGGGGAGCTGTTTTTT.

The V call is TRBV15, the J call TRBJ2-6, with 8 bases fitting TRBD2. CDR1 LNHNV and CDR2 YYDKDF come from the germline V gene (reference sequence). The CDR3 length is 17 residues. The V and J ends lost 1 base and 2 bases, in that order; junction bases with no gene match: 4. CDR3 loop: CATSRGGSGAGANVLTF. The CDR3 DNA reads as TGTGCCACCAGCAGAGGGGGTAGCGGGGCTGGGGCCAACGTCCTGACTTTC.

This clone was picked up a small number of times. The rearrangement joins TRBV6-5 to TRBJ2-7, with D unresolved. The CDR3 runs to 13 residues. The V gene lost 0 bases and the J gene lost 3 bases, with 6 bases spanning the gap. Germline lookup yields CDR1 MNHEY and CDR2 SVGAGI. CDR3 in DNA: TGTGCCAGCAGTTACTCGAGACACTACGAGCAGTACTTC. Translating gives CASSYSRHYEQYF.

The chain has TRBV9 and TRBJ1-6; no clear D. This CDR3 comprises 11 residues. Trimming removed 8 bases at V and 5 bases at J, with 5 bases between. Germline-derived CDR1 and CDR2 are SGDLS and YYNGEE. The CDR3 loop reads CAREDNSPLHF. CDR3 nucleotides: TGTGCCAGGGAGGATAATTCACCCCTCCACTTT.

Regarding this clone: The identical CDR3 is also encoded by other nucleotide sequences in the sample. The genes are TRBV6-1 and TRBJ2-3; 12 nucleotides line up with TRBD2. The CDR3 totals 15 residues. In germline, CDR1 is MNHNS, CDR2 SASEGT. V was pared by 4 bases and J by 4 bases, with 3 bases of the junction left unmatched. The CDR3 DNA sequence: TGTGCCAGCAGTGGGCTAGCGGGGGGGCCAGATACGCAGTATTTT. This translates into CASSGLAGGPDTQYF.

The genes are TRBV11-2 and TRBJ2-5; 13 bases are shared with TRBD2. The CDR3 has 17 residues. Germline V gene data show CDR1 as SGHAT and CDR2 as FQNNGV. V lost 6 bases, J lost 1 base, and 8 bases stayed unmatched. DNA for the CDR3: TGTGCCAGCAGAGCGACTAGCGGGGGGAGTCCCCAAGAGACCCAGTACTTC. Residues: CASRATSGGSPQETQYF.

This chain links TRBV10-3 with TRBJ2-1; a possible D gene is TRBD2 (5 bases). V lost 8 bases, J lost 6 bases, and 11 bases lay in between. The V gene's germline CDR1 is ENHRY and CDR2 SYGVKD. The CDR3 is 12 residues long. The CDR3 reads CAILGRGNEQFF. DNA of the CDR3: TGTGCCATCCTAGGTCGGGGCAATGAGCAGTTCTTC.

The chain uses TRBV29-1 and TRBJ1-1; 9 bases are a match to TRBD1. The CDR3 loop spans 13 amino acids. Germline V gene data show CDR1 as SQVTM and CDR2 as ANQGSEA. Losses at the gene ends were 7 bases for V and 7 bases for J; bases not matched to a gene: 10. The CDR3 coding sequence is TGCAGCGCCCTTTCCGGGACAGGGCGTGAAGCTTTCTTT. This translates into CSALSGTGREAFF.

The V call is TRBV19, the J call TRBJ2-3, with D perhaps TRBD1 (6 bases). V was cut by 5 bases and J by 3 bases, with 18 bases left in between. CDR3 size: 16 residues. The germline gives CDR1 LNHDA, CDR2 SQIVND (reference sequence). The CDR3: CASSPAPLGATDTQYF. The CDR3 coding sequence is TGTGCCAGTAGTCCAGCCCCCTTGGGGGCGACAGATACGCAGTATTTT.

This clone appeared a few times. The CDR3 protein is CASSIGQGGTGQYF. In nucleotides, the CDR3 is TGCGCCAGCAGCATCGGACAGGGAGGGACGGGGCAGTATTTT. The rearrangement joins TRBV5-1 to TRBJ2-3; a weak D match, TRBD1 (8 bases). The CDR3 runs to 14 residues. Germline CDR1 SGHRS, CDR2 YFSETQ. V lost 4 bases and J lost 11, with 20 bases in between.

CDR3 coding DNA: TGTGCCAGTAGTCCCCAGGGAGGACCCCAGCATTTT. This translates into CASSPQGGPQHF. The chain links TRBV19 to TRBJ1-5, with D possibly matching TRBD1 (5 bases). The CDR3 covers 12 residues. From germline, CDR1 is LNHDA and CDR2 SQIVND (reference sequence). V lost 5 bases, J lost 10 bases, and 12 bases lay in between. The full variable domain, with the rest looked up from reference TRBV19 and TRBJ1-5, is DGGITQSPKYLFRKEGQNVTLSCEQNLNHDAMYWYRQDPGQGLRLIYYSQIVNDFQKGDIAEGYSVSREKKESFPLTVTSAQKNPTAFYLCASSPQGGPQHFGDGTRLSIL.

The chain links TRBV2 to TRBJ1-2; 7 nucleotides agree with TRBD1. V shed 7 bases, J shed 4 bases, and the junction held 12 bases outside the gene matches. Germline V gene data show CDR1 as SNHLY and CDR2 as FYNNEI. CDR3 length: 15 amino acids. The CDR3 bases are TGTGCCAGCACCCCCATTGACAGGGATGGCTATGGCTACACCTTC. This sequence encodes CASTPIDRDGYGYTF.

This rearrangement joins TRBV7-2 to TRBJ2-1; 7 bases line up with TRBD2. The germline CDR1 and CDR2 sequences are SGHTA and FQGNSA. Trimming cost V 1 base and J 10 bases; bases outside gene matches: 16. This CDR3 has 17 amino acids. CDR3 bases: TGTGCCAGCAGCTTAGTAGGGTGGACTAGTAGGGGCGGGGAGCAGTTCTTC. Protein: CASSLVGWTSRGGEQFF.

This clone was observed a handful of times. The chain combines TRBV27 with TRBJ1-1, with D possibly TRBD1 on 6 matching bases. The CDR3 is 15 residues long. Germline V gene data show CDR1 as MNHEY and CDR2 as SMNVEV (reference sequence). The ends were cut back, 2 bases at V and 4 bases at J, with 14 bases in the middle. CDR3 coding DNA: TGTGCCAGCAGTTTAATGGCAGGGGCGGCCACTGAAGCTTTCTTT. Translation: CASSLMAGAATEAFF.

In regard to this clone: Other DNA sequences in the sample encode the same CDR3. The chain is built from TRBV9 and TRBJ2-5, with 7 positions matching TRBD1. Germline CDR1 SGDLS, CDR2 YYNGEE. This CDR3 is 15 amino acids long. V shed 0 bases, J shed 2 bases, and the junction held 4 bases outside the gene matches. In nucleotides, the CDR3 is TGTGCCAGCAGCGTAGATGGGACAGATCAAGAGACCCAGTACTTC. The encoded protein is CASSVDGTDQETQYF.

The chain joins TRBV12-5 to TRBJ2-7; D perhaps matches TRBD2 (5 bases). The germline V gene has CDR1 LGHNT and CDR2 FRNRAP. The germline V and J ends were trimmed by 3 bases and 5 bases, with 8 bases remaining between them. The CDR3 is 12 residues long. The chain's CDR3 is CASGLEGNEQYV. CDR3 DNA: TGTGCTAGTGGTTTAGAGGGTAACGAGCAGTACGTC.

This clone showed up just once. This chain connects TRBV15 to TRBJ1-2; D gene unclear. V was pared by 4 bases and J by 3 bases, with 15 bases between. The CDR3 totals 15 residues. CDR1 LNHNV and CDR2 YYDKDF come from the germline V gene (reference sequence). This CDR3 reads CATSKRLSRDYGYTF. The CDR3 region has the DNA TGTGCCACCAGCAAAAGACTCAGCCGGGACTATGGCTACACCTTC.

This chain uses TRBV30 with TRBJ2-5, with TRBD2 matching over 16 bases. V was clipped by 1 base and J by 3 bases; unmatched bases: 8. Germline V gives CDR1 GTSNPN, CDR2 SVGIG (reference sequence). The CDR3 consists of 18 residues. The CDR3 loop is CAWSGGTSGGGPKETQYF. Here the CDR3 DNA reads TGTGCCTGGAGTGGTGGGACTAGCGGGGGGGGCCCGAAAGAGACCCAGTACTTC.